This TCR beta chain was sequenced for a study of T cells in Graves' hyperthyroidism and ophthalmopathy. V dropped 8 bases and J dropped 4 bases, with 8 bases sitting between them. The V gene's germline CDR1 is SNHLY and CDR2 FYNNEI. There are 11 residues in the CDR3. TCR beta CDR3 region amplification was performed from RNA transcripts. The HTBI primer set was used in a first-round RT-PCR of the TCR CDR3. TCRdb re-called the multiplex PCR reads through MiXCR, storing one row per CDR3 protein. The profile shows about 840,000 distinct CDR3 sequences, roughly 40% of them singletons. Used for diagnoses were clinical symptoms, serum thyroxine and TRAb, thyroid ultrasound and orbital computed tomography. This clonotype was seen more than once but under ten times.

The sample comprised blood. The source of this sequence is a man younger than 35 with Graves' hyperthyroidism. The J gene is TRBJ1-1, the V gene TRBV2, with no clear D. The CDR3 sequence is CASPGPTEAFF. The CDR3 bases are TGTGCCAGCCCGGGCCCCACTGAAGCTTTCTTT.